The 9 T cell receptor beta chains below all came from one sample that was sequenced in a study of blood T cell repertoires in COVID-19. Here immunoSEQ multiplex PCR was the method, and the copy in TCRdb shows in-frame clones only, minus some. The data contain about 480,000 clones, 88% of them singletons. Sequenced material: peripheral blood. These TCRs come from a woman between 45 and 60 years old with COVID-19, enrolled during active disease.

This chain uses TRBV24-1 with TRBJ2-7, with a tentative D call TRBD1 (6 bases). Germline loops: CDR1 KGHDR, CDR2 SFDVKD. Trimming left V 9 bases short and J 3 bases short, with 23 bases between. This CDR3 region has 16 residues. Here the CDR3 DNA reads TGTGCCACCCACCCCGAAGACAGGTTTGACCTCTACGAGCAGTACTTC. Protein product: CATHPEDRFDLYEQYF.

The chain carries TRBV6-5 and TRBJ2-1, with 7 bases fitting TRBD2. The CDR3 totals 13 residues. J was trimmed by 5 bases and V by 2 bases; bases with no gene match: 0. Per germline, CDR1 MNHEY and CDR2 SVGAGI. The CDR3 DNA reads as TGTGCCAGCAGTTACGGGACTAACAATGAGCAGTTCTTC. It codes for CASSYGTNNEQFF.

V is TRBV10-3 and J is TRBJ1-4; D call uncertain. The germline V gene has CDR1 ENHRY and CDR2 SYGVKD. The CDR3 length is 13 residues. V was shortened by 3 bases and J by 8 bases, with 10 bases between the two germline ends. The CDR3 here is CAISDMGGEKLFF. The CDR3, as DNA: TGTGCCATCAGTGATATGGGAGGGGAAAAACTGTTTTTT.

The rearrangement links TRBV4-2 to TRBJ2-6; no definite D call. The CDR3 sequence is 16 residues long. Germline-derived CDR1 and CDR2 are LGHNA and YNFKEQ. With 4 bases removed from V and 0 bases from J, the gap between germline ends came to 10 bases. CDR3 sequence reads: CASSPGSVSGANVLTF. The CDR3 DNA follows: TGTGCCAGCAGCCCGGGTTCGGTCTCTGGGGCCAACGTCCTGACTTTC.

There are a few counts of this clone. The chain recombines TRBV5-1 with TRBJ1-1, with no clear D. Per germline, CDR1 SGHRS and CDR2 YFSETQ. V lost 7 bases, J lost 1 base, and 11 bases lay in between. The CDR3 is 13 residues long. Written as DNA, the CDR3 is TGCGCCAGCCGCTCGGGTGAGAACACTGAAGCTTTCTTT. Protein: CASRSGENTEAFF.

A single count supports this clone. The chain's CDR3 is CASIQEGNTEAFF. The CDR3 nucleotides read TGTGCCAGTATTCAGGAAGGGAACACTGAAGCTTTCTTT. The V call is TRBV19, the J call TRBJ1-1; D ambiguous. CDR3 length: 13 residues. Germline assignment: CDR1 LNHDA and CDR2 SQIVND (reference sequence). The V gene lost 7 bases and the J gene lost 1 base, with 10 bases spanning the gap.

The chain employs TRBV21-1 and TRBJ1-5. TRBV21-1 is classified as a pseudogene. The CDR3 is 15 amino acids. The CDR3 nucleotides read TGTGCCAGCAGCGGAGGGCCGAGACGGGATCAGCCCCAGCATTTT. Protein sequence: CASSGGPRRDQPQHF.

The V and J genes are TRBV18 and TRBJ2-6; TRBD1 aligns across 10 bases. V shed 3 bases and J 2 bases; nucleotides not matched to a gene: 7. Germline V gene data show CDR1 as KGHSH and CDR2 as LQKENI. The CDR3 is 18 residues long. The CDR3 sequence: CASSPLGTGEAGANVLTF. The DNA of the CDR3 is TGTGCCAGCTCACCGCTCGGGACAGGGGAAGCTGGGGCCAACGTCCTGACTTTC.

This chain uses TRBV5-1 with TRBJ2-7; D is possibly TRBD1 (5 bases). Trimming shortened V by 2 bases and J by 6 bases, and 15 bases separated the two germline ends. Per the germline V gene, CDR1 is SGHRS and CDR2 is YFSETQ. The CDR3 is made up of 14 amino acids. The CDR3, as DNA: TGCGCCAGCAGCTTAGGACAACCCTCCATCGAGCAGTACTTC. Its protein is CASSLGQPSIEQYF.